This T cell receptor (beta chain) was identified during a study of cytomegalovirus exposure and HLA in healthy donors. 60 Vbeta and 13 Jbeta primers were used in PCR. Sequencing used immunoSEQ multiplex PCR; TCRdb keeps in-frame clones, though not all of them. This sample carries around 97,000 clones, around three quarters of them seen once, and the ten largest clones take about 9.3%. Trimming took 9 bases from V and 1 from J, leaving 13 bases between them. Germline V gives CDR1 MNHNS, CDR2 SASEGT. The CDR3 has 14 residues. Study-level points and caveats: Donors belonging to an Asian-associated ancestry cluster reportedly showed fewer N-insertions in productive TCRs than the roughly 670-donor mean, according to what a later analysis found.

As to this clone: Its cognate antigen is unknown.

The genes are TRBV6-1 and TRBJ1-5; D call uncertain. This clonotype was obtained from a young woman in good health and CMV-seropositive. What was sequenced was PBMCs. The CDR3 sequence is CASTERISNQPQHF. As DNA, the CDR3 is TGTGCCAGTACCGAGCGAATAAGCAATCAGCCCCAGCATTTT.